This T cell receptor beta chain was recovered during a study of Ad26.COV2.S vaccination and SARS-CoV-2 variants. The study's findings and limits: Similar non-spike TCR breadth was observed in recipients of vaccine and of placebo.

The CDR3 covers 14 residues. Trimming shortened V by 3 bases and J by 2 bases, and 12 bases separated the two germline ends. Germline assignment: CDR1 DFQATT and CDR2 SNEGSKA (reference sequence). Indicated treatment: around 19 received Ad26.COV2.S at low or high dose, single or two shots; five or six received placebo; per-sample allocation not given. Sampling took place 63 days after the first vaccine or placebo injection. Some clones are missing from TCRdb's copy, which holds only in-frame ones; the method was immunoSEQ multiplex PCR. The top ten clones hold more than 1.5% of a sample with about 500,000 clones, roughly nine tenths of them seen once. A word on this clone: No antigen is known for it.

This receptor was identified in a person between 18 and 65 years old who received the Ad26.COV2.S COVID-19 vaccine or a placebo. The V and J genes are TRBV20-1 and TRBJ2-3; D unresolved. Sequencing used peripheral blood, obtained in a trial of Ad26.COV2.S vaccine versus placebo. CDR3 sequence reads: CSASAGILTDTQYF. The DNA for the CDR3 is TGCAGTGCTAGTGCTGGGATACTCACAGATACGCAGTATTTT.